The next 18 T cell receptor beta chains were all read from a single sample in a study of identical twins. TCRdb called the 5' RACE reads again in MiXCR, with one record for every CDR3 protein. The sample gives 750,000 to 950,000 distinct CDR3 sequences, around 12% of which show up once; about 1.5% is in the top ten. The same sample was also studied in work on yellow fever vaccine responses in identical twins.

Material: PBMCs. Source of these receptors: a woman younger than 30 in good health.

The genes are TRBV28 and TRBJ2-6; D unresolved. V was cut by 8 bases and J by 4 bases, with 6 bases left in between. There are 12 residues in the CDR3. CDR1 and CDR2 (germline): MDHEN, SYDVKM. The CDR3 nucleotides read TGTGCCAGCTTTTCCGGGGCCAACGTCCTGACTTTC. Protein product: CASFSGANVLTF. The entire variable domain, with the rest obtained from reference TRBV28 and TRBJ2-6, is as follows: DVKVTQSSRYLVKRTGEKVFLECVQDMDHENMFWYRQDPGLGLRLIYFSYDVKMKEKGDIPEGYSVSREKKERFSLILESASTNQTSMYLCASFSGANVLTFGAGSRLTVL.

The V and J genes are TRBV6-5 and TRBJ1-1; D not certain. The CDR3 extends over 11 amino acids. The germline gives CDR1 MNHEY, CDR2 SVGAGI. V was shortened by 1 base and J by 7 bases, with 4 bases between the two germline ends. The CDR3 bases are TGTGCCAGCAGTTACTTCCGTGAAGCTTTCTTT. Translating gives CASSYFREAFF.

This clonotype has just a few counts. This chain connects TRBV20-1 to TRBJ1-6; TRBD1 is a possible D gene (5 bases). V dropped 4 bases and J dropped 5 bases, with 15 bases sitting between them. Looked up from germline, CDR1 is DFQATT and CDR2 is SNEGSKA (reference sequence). The CDR3 covers 15 residues. The CDR3 loop is CSAIRGRGNNSPLHF. The CDR3 coding sequence is TGCAGTGCTATAAGGGGACGGGGAAATAATTCACCCCTCCACTTT.

V gene TRBV12-3 or TRBV12-4 combines with J gene TRBJ2-7, with D perhaps TRBD1 (5 bases). The V end lost 6 bases, the J end lost 4 bases, and 13 bases lay between the germline ends. The CDR3 loop spans 13 amino acids. This chain's CDR3 is CASRTQGRYEQYF. In DNA form, the CDR3 reads TGTGCCAGCAGGACCCAGGGAAGGTACGAGCAGTACTTC.

V gene TRBV3-1 combines with J gene TRBJ2-2; 11 positions agree with TRBD2. CDR3 length: 16 residues. Germline trimming cut 3 bases from V and 3 bases from J; bases unmatched to any gene: 3. Germline values: CDR1 LGHDT, CDR2 YNNKEL (reference sequence). The DNA of the CDR3 is TGTGCCAGCAGCCATAGCGGGAGGGCCTACACCGGGGAGCTGTTTTTT. This translates into CASSHSGRAYTGELFF.

This clonotype was observed a handful of times. V and J are TRBV28 and TRBJ1-5, with D maybe TRBD1 (5 bases). CDR1 is MDHEN, CDR2 SYDVKM, per germline. Trimming removed 2 bases at V and 3 bases at J, with 11 bases between. There are 15 residues in the CDR3. CDR3 amino acids: CASSLPGFVNQPQHF. CDR3 DNA: TGTGCCAGCAGTTTACCAGGGTTTGTCAATCAGCCCCAGCATTTT.

This clonotype was seen more than once but under ten times. The chain couples TRBV5-1 to TRBJ1-3, with D maybe TRBD1 (5 bases). The CDR3 loop spans 15 amino acids. Trimming left V 8 bases short and J 0 bases short, with 15 bases between. CDR1 is SGHRS, CDR2 YFSETQ, per germline. CDR3 loop: CARKKQEHSGNTIYF. The CDR3 region has the DNA TGCGCCAGGAAAAAACAGGAGCACTCTGGAAACACCATATATTTT. Complete variable domain (other parts from reference TRBV5-1 and TRBJ1-3): KAGVTQTPRYLIKTRGQQVTLSCSPISGHRSVSWYQQTPGQGLQFLFEYFSETQRNKGNFPGRFSGRQFSNSRSEMNVSTLELGDSALYLCARKKQEHSGNTIYFGEGSWLTVV.

The rearrangement joins TRBV20-1 to TRBJ2-1; 13 nucleotides agree with TRBD2. CDR3 length: 15 amino acids. The V gene end was trimmed by 6 bases and the J gene end by 7 bases; junction bases not matched to a gene: 9. CDR1 and CDR2 from the germline V gene are DFQATT and SNEGSKA (reference sequence). The CDR3 region has the DNA TGCAGTGCACCCACTAGCGGGGGGGCAAAGAATGAGCAGTTCTTC. This codes for CSAPTSGGAKNEQFF.

This clonotype was recorded a few times. The rearrangement joins TRBV5-1 to TRBJ2-4, with 7 bases lining up with TRBD1. This CDR3 has 15 amino acids. The J segment lost 6 bases and the V segment lost 4 bases, leaving 10 bases of the junction unmatched. Looked up from germline, CDR1 is SGHRS and CDR2 is YFSETQ. CDR3 protein: CASSTVTGTGNIQYF. CDR3 bases: TGCGCCAGCAGCACTGTGACAGGGACGGGAAACATTCAGTACTTC.

This clonotype was picked up a small number of times. The chain has TRBV11-2 and TRBJ2-3, with 7 bases that match TRBD1. CDR3 length: 15 residues. Germline CDR1 reads SGHAT; CDR2 reads FQNNGV. V trimming: 4 bases; J trimming: 4 bases; junction bases outside the gene matches: 8. The CDR3 DNA follows: TGTGCCAGCAGCTCTACCAACACAGGGGCAGATACGCAGTATTTT. The encoded protein is CASSSTNTGADTQYF. The variable domain in full, completed from reference TRBV11-2 and TRBJ2-3, reads EAGVAQSPRYKIIEKRQSVAFWCNPISGHATLYWYQQILGQGPKLLIQFQNNGVVDDSQLPKDRFSAERLKGVDSTLKIQPAKLEDSAVYLCASSSTNTGADTQYFGPGTRLTVL.

The chain couples TRBV6-2 or TRBV6-3 to TRBJ2-2; 12 bases line up with TRBD2. Per germline, CDR1 MNHEY and CDR2 SVGEGT. This CDR3 comprises 20 residues. The junction had 15 bases not matched to a gene; V was cut back by 6 bases and J by 1 base. CDR3 sequence (DNA): TGTGCCAGCAGAGCGCCCACGGGGACTAGCGGGTTTCAGAACACCGGGGAGCTGTTTTTT. Its protein is CASRAPTGTSGFQNTGELFF.

The V gene is TRBV18, the J gene TRBJ1-3; no clear D gene. V was cut by 5 bases and J by 0 bases, with 14 bases left in between. Germline assignment: CDR1 KGHSH and CDR2 LQKENI. This CDR3 is built from 16 residues. The CDR3: CASSTVRYLSGNTIYF. In DNA form, the CDR3 reads TGTGCCAGCTCAACTGTACGGTACCTCTCTGGAAACACCATATATTTT.

The genes are TRBV3-1 and TRBJ2-1; weak D call: TRBD2 (5 bases). This CDR3 has 12 residues. Germline loops: CDR1 LGHDT, CDR2 YNNKEL (reference sequence). V lost 4 bases to trimming and J lost 9 bases, with 10 bases between them. Here the CDR3 reads CASSPGEREQFF. The CDR3 nucleotides are TGTGCCAGCAGCCCCGGGGAGCGTGAGCAGTTCTTC.

Many counts were recorded for this clonotype. V gene TRBV29-1 combines with J gene TRBJ2-3, with D uncertain. CDR1 and CDR2 from the germline V gene are SQVTM and ANQGSEA. This CDR3 contains 12 residues. V dropped 5 bases and J dropped 3 bases, with 9 bases sitting between them. This chain's CDR3 is CSVISWTDTQYF. The CDR3 bases are TGCAGCGTTATCTCTTGGACAGATACGCAGTATTTT.

The sample holds a few counts of this clonotype. This sequence joins TRBV20-1 and TRBJ1-1, with D unresolved. V was clipped by 5 bases and J by 0 bases, with 4 bases between them. The length of the CDR3 is 11 residues. Per germline, CDR1 DFQATT and CDR2 SNEGSKA (reference sequence). DNA for the CDR3: TGCAGTGCTCTCCTGAACACTGAAGCTTTCTTT. Protein sequence: CSALLNTEAFF.

This clonotype was detected only a few times. V usage is TRBV20-1 and J usage is TRBJ2-7; 7 bases are a match to TRBD2. J was trimmed by 7 bases and V by 2 bases; bases with no gene match: 11. The germline CDR1 and CDR2 sequences are DFQATT and SNEGSKA (reference sequence). CDR3 length: 14 residues. Here the CDR3 reads CSARWASGPLEQYF. For the CDR3, the DNA is TGCAGTGCTAGATGGGCTAGCGGCCCCTTGGAGCAGTACTTC.

A few counts support this clonotype. The chain joins TRBV5-6 to TRBJ1-1; D not certain. CDR3 size: 13 residues. From germline, CDR1 is SGHDT and CDR2 YYEEEE. V shed 0 bases and J shed 8 bases, with 11 bases lying between them. The chain's CDR3 is CASSLVQSGEAFF. The CDR3 DNA follows: TGTGCCAGCAGCTTGGTACAGAGCGGGGAAGCTTTCTTT.

The gene calls are TRBV20-1 and TRBJ2-3, with TRBD2 matching over 9 bases. The CDR3 has 14 residues. The V gene end was trimmed by 6 bases and the J gene end by 1 base; junction bases not matched to a gene: 5. Germline CDR1 and CDR2: DFQATT and SNEGSKA (reference sequence). This CDR3 reads CSATLAGGTDTQYF. The DNA of the CDR3 is TGCAGTGCGACCTTAGCGGGGGGCACAGATACGCAGTATTTT.